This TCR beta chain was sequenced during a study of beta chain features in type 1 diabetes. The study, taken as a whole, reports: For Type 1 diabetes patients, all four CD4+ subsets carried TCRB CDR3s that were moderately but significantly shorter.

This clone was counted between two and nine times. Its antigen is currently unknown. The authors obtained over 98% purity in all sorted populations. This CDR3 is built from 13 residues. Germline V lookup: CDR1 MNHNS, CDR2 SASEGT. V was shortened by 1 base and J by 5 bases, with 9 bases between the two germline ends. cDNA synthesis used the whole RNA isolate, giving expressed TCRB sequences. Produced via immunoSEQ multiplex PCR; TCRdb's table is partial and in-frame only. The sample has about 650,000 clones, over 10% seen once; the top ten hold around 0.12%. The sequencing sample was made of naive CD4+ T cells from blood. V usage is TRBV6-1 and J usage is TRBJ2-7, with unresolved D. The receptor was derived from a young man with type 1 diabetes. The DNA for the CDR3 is TGTGCCAGCAGTGAAGGTACCGACGACGAGCAGTACTTC. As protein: CASSEGTDDEQYF.